The rows below give T cell receptor beta chains drawn from one sample of a study of blood T cell repertoires in COVID-19. The table came from immunoSEQ multiplex PCR; TCRdb's copy has only in-frame clones and leaves some out. The sample holds roughly 40,000 clones, approximately 89% seen once. Sequencing was done on a sample of peripheral blood. Source of these receptors: a human donor in a cohort sampled during active COVID-19. The CDR3 runs from the conserved cysteine through the conserved F or W. A D gene is named only where the DNA matches it firmly. Clone size is not always given. Where it is, it says once, few, many or a class for expanded clones.

j_gene | v_gene | len | abundance | d_gene | CDR3nt | CDR3aa
TRBJ2-1 | TRBV30 | 16 | . | TRBD1 | TGTGCCTGGAGTACCCAGGACAGGGGGTTTAGCAATGAGCAGTTCTTC | CAWSTQDRGFSNEQFF
TRBJ1-5 | TRBV19 | 17 | . | TRBD1 | TGTGCCAGTAGTATAGATCGTACAGGGGTAAGCAATCAGCCCCAGCATTTT | CASSIDRTGVSNQPQHF
TRBJ1-6 | TRBV4-3 | 15 | . | . | TGCGCCAGCAGCCAAGTCGGACACAATAATTCACCCCTCCACTTT | CASSQVGHNNSPLHF
TRBJ2-5 | TRBV24-1 | 13 | . | . | TGTGCCACCTCTGCTAAAGGGAGAGAGACCCAGTACTTC | CATSAKGRETQYF
TRBJ2-7 | TRBV6-5 | 13 | . | . | TGTGCCAGCAGCGCAACAGGGAAGGACGAGCAGTACTTC | CASSATGKDEQYF
TRBJ2-7 | TRBV7-2 | 13 | . | . | TGTGCCAGCAGCCGTACAGGGAGGGACGAGCAGTACTTC | CASSRTGRDEQYF
TRBJ1-2 | TRBV6-5 | 15 | . | . | TGTGCCAGCAGTTTCGATTTTGAGGCGAACTATGGCTACACCTTC | CASSFDFEANYGYTF
TRBJ2-1 | TRBV5-1 | 15 | . | . | TGCGCCAGCAGCTTGCAGGGGGGCGCCTACAATGAGCAGTTCTTC | CASSLQGGAYNEQFF
TRBJ2-1 | TRBV11-2 | 14 | . | TRBD2 | TGTGCCAGCAGCCGACGACTAGCTGTCAATGAGCAGTTCTTC | CASSRRLAVNEQFF
TRBJ1-3 | TRBV9 | 15 | . | . | TGTGCCAGCAGCGTAGAGTGGGGCAGCGGAAACACCATATATTTT | CASSVEWGSGNTIYF
TRBJ1-1 | TRBV6-6 | 16 | . | . | TGTGCCAGCAGTTACTCGATCAAGGGAGCGAACACTGAAGCTTTCTTT | CASSYSIKGANTEAFF
TRBJ2-1 | TRBV25-1 | 15 | few | . | TGTGCCAGCAGTGAATATGGACAGTTCTACAATGAGCAGTTCTTC | CASSEYGQFYNEQFF
TRBJ2-3 | TRBV5-4 | 15 | . | TRBD2 | TGTGCCAGCAGCCCTACTAGCGGAAGCACAGATACGCAGTATTTT | CASSPTSGSTDTQYF
TRBJ2-1 | TRBV6-6 | 15 | . | TRBD1 | TGTGCCAGCAGTAGTCCACGGACAGGGGTCAATGAGCAGTTCTTC | CASSSPRTGVNEQFF
TRBJ1-4 | TRBV19 | 17 | . | . | TGTGCCAGTAGAACTCGCCAGGGTGTCGCAACTAATGAAAAACTGTTTTTT | CASRTRQGVATNEKLFF
TRBJ2-1 | TRBV10-3 | 15 | . | TRBD2 | TGTGCCAGCCGAGCTCCGACTAGCGGGAAAAATGAGCAGTTCTTC | CASRAPTSGKNEQFF
TRBJ2-7 | TRBV5-6 | 12 | few | . | TGTGCCAGCAGCAGGACAGAGTACGAGCAGTACTTC | CASSRTEYEQYF
TRBJ1-5 | TRBV30 | 15 | . | TRBD1 | TGTGCCTGGAGTGTACTGGGGCAGGGGGATCAGCCCCAGCATTTT | CAWSVLGQGDQPQHF
TRBJ2-5 | TRBV7-2 | 15 | . | TRBD2 | TGTGCCAGCAATCTAGCGGGGGTAGTTGGAGAGACCCAGTACTTC | CASNLAGVVGETQYF
TRBJ2-7 | TRBV19 | 13 | medium-sized | TRBD2 | TGTGCCAGTAGTCGGACTAGCAAGGACGAGCAGTACTTC | CASSRTSKDEQYF
TRBJ2-3 | TRBV7-2 | 16 | . | TRBD2 | TGTGCCAGCAGCCCCCTGTCTCTAGCGGAATGGGGTACGCAGTATTTT | CASSPLSLAEWGTQYF
TRBJ2-1 | TRBV6-2/TRBV6-3 | 13 | . | . | TGTGCCAGCAGTACAGACCCGCCCAGTGAGCAGTTCTTC | CASSTDPPSEQFF
TRBJ1-1 | TRBV9 | 18 | . | . | TGTGCCAGCAGCGACAACCGAGGAGGGCTCTCGATGAACACTGAAGCTTTCTTT | CASSDNRGGLSMNTEAFF
TRBJ2-5 | TRBV19 | 17 | . | TRBD2 | TGTGCCAGTAGTATAGCCGGGACTAGCGGGGGTCACGAGACCCAGTACTTC | CASSIAGTSGGHETQYF
TRBJ1-6 | TRBV5-1 | 15 | . | . | TGCGCCAGCAGCTTGGACCCAGGAGGCAATTCACCCCTCCACTTT | CASSLDPGGNSPLHF
TRBJ2-2 | TRBV6-1 | 14 | . | TRBD1 | TGTGCCAGCAGTGAGGGGACAGACACCGGGGAGCTGTTTTTT | CASSEGTDTGELFF
TRBJ1-1 | TRBV5-6 | 15 | few | TRBD1 | TGTGCCAGCAGCTCCACGAACAGGGGGAACACTGAAGCTTTCTTT | CASSSTNRGNTEAFF
TRBJ1-1 | TRBV29-1 | 13 | . | . | TGCAGCGCGAGCCCCGGGGGTGACACTGAAGCTTTCTTT | CSASPGGDTEAFF
TRBJ2-1 | TRBV2 | 15 | . | TRBD2 | TGTGCCAGCAGCACAGCGGGAGGGAGACTTAATGAGCAGTTCTTC | CASSTAGGRLNEQFF
TRBJ2-7 | TRBV6-5 | 16 | . | . | TGTGCCAGCAGTTACACCTCGACAGTGAGCTCCTACGAGCAGTACTTC | CASSYTSTVSSYEQYF
TRBJ2-5 | TRBV6-2/TRBV6-3 | 14 | . | TRBD2 | TGTGCCAGCAGTTACGGGGCGGGGGAAGAGACCCAGTACTTC | CASSYGAGEETQYF
TRBJ2-1 | TRBV30 | 18 | . | TRBD2 | TGTGCCTGGAGTGGTACAGCGATCCTAGCGGGAGGGCTCGATGAGCAGTTCTTC | CAWSGTAILAGGLDEQFF
TRBJ1-3 | TRBV14 | 16 | . | . | TGTGCCAGCAGCCAAGACGCGGGCCCCCCTGGAAACACCATATATTTT | CASSQDAGPPGNTIYF
TRBJ2-5 | TRBV3-1/TRBV3-2 | 16 | . | TRBD2 | TGTGCCAGCAGTCCGCCCCTGCGGGGGGGACAAGAGACCCAGTACTTC | CASSPPLRGGQETQYF